The 2 T cell receptor beta chains in this list originate from one sample, sequenced in a study of T cells after posttransplantation cyclophosphamide (dated by TCRdb to 2015 to 2016). What the treatment or condition label conveys for this sample: high-dose cyclophosphamide on days +3 and +4 as single-agent GVHD prophylaxis. Patients in the PTCy group got busulfan and fludarabine conditioning, a marrow graft from a related or unrelated donor, and cyclophosphamide on days +3 and +4. The library was made by the immunoSEQ multiplex PCR assay. The table was pulled from immuneACCESS by TCRdb, which kept in-frame rearrangements only. Such tables lose some clones; where checked, under half of the loss comes from unresolved V genes, and the rest has no known cause. For this sample there are about 22,000 clones; 85% to 90% appear just once. Around an eighth of the sample is held by the ten biggest clonotypes.

Sequences were derived from PBMCs, sampled after allogeneic stem cell transplant with posttransplant cyclophosphamide. The receptors shown here come from a female patient between 30 and 39 years old who received an allogeneic stem cell transplant from an unrelated donor, was CMV-positive, and had no GVHD. Following a transplant, some T lymphocytes may have been derived from the graft donor.

The chain joins TRBV7-9 to TRBJ1-4; the D is unclear. The CDR3 runs to 13 residues. Trimming took 5 bases from V and 7 from J, leaving 11 bases between them. The V gene's germline CDR1 is SEHNR and CDR2 FQNEAQ (reference sequence). CDR3 residues: CASSRGFSEKLFF. In DNA, the CDR3 is TGTGCCAGCAGCCGAGGGTTTTCTGAAAAACTGTTTTTT.

The gene calls are TRBV5-1 and TRBJ2-2; D remains ambiguous. Trimming removed 5 bases from V and 0 bases from J, with 8 bases in between. Germline loops: CDR1 SGHRS, CDR2 YFSETQ. CDR3 length equals 14 residues. The CDR3 is CASRLNTNTGELFF. In nucleotides, the CDR3 is TGCGCCAGCAGGTTGAACACGAACACCGGGGAGCTGTTTTTT.